This T cell receptor beta chain was found in a study of blood T cell repertoires in COVID-19 (dated by TCRdb to about 2020). For context, the study as a whole: The collaborator samples originated in the United States, Italy and Spain and spanned the acute and convalescent phases of COVID-19. The samples were drawn from two sources: the first 160 participants of the ongoing ImmuneRACE study, and over 1,000 subjects contributed by 6 global collaborators. The prospective study material was composed of cDNA or gDNA derived from T cells, B-cell-depleted T cells, or PBMCs. The repertoires were made available in a free public database intended to serve as a resource for research on the immune response to SARS-CoV-2. Nearly every sample came with metadata listing a de-identified subject ID, COVID-19 status, age in years and sex. HLA class I and class II types, where available, came from metadata supplied by the sample provider rather than from assay-based typing. Deeply sampled blood TCRbeta repertoires from subjects exposed to, actively infected with, or recovered from COVID-19 were included in the dataset.

Study-wide findings and limitations: How much clinical and demographic metadata was included differed by source and by participant, and the metadata was provided uncurated.

TCRbeta CDR3 regions were amplified from genomic DNA using the immunoSEQ Assay, a bias-controlled multiplex PCR. The source study handled its data this way. The number of nucleated cells in each sample was estimated from the amplification of reference gene primers within the assay. To quantify the absolute abundance of each unique TCRbeta CDR3 rearrangement, sequence reads were collapsed and filtered. For each sample, productive Simpson clonality was calculated as the square root of Simpson's diversity index across productive rearrangements. The immuneACCESS repertoire file appears here via TCRdb, limited to in-frame rearrangements. These files lack a portion of the clones; in checked studies, under half of the deficit traces to unresolved V genes, and the cause of the others is not known. D and trimming come from the DNA, and the V and J calls and clone size come from that table. Within this sample are about 120,000 clones, with roughly four fifths of them counted one time only. 2.5% of the sample is in the top ten clones.

The junction shows trimming of 4 bases on V and 5 bases on J, and the gene matches do not reach 11 bases of it. The CDR3 spans 17 residues, from the cysteine through the phenylalanine. Here the CDR3 DNA is all that survives: 51 bases in frame from base 1. According to the germline V gene (reference sequence), CDR1 reads MNHEY and CDR2 reads SMNVEV. Worth noting for this clone: What this receptor recognizes is not known. Base qualities are not recorded, but no much larger clone differs from it by a single base.

The collaborating institutions used their own protocols to collect whole blood in K2EDTA tubes. For TCRbeta analysis, collaborators shipped samples in one of three forms: frozen whole blood, isolated PBMCs, or DNA extracted from either of those sample types. This receptor was taken from a man aged 50 to 60 with acute or convalescent COVID-19. Here the chain combines TRBV27 and TRBJ1-4; a stretch of 9 junction bases matches TRBD1. The sequencing input was peripheral blood. The bases read TGTGCCAGCAGTTCCTGGCCAGAAACAGGGGGCAATGAAAAACTGTTTTTT. It is translated as CASSSWPETGGNEKLFF. Supplemented by the reference TRBV27 and TRBJ1-4 proteins around the CDR3, the complete variable domain is EAQVTQNPRYLITVTGKKLTVTCSQNMNHEYMSWYRQDPGLGLRQIYYSMNVEVTDKGDVPEGYKVSRKEKRNFPLILESPSPNQTSLYFCASSSWPETGGNEKLFFGSGTQLSVL.